This TCR beta chain is drawn from a study of response to subunit inactivated influenza vaccine. The CDR3 is 15 amino acids. The ends were cut back, 4 bases at V and 0 bases at J, with 13 bases in the middle. CDR1 is LGHNA, CDR2 YSLEER, per germline. In TCRdb, the RT-PCR reads were re-called with MiXCR into one record per CDR3 protein. Here the sample spans hundreds of thousands of distinct CDR3 sequences, around 11% being singletons. This clonotype was recorded a few times. This clonotype was sampled from a man aged 50-60 years who received an inactivated influenza vaccine. The sample consisted of PBMCs from blood, taken on the day of vaccination. This rearrangement joins TRBV4-3 to TRBJ2-7; D gene ambiguous. The CDR3 loop is CASSLEASISYEQYF. CDR3 bases: TGCGCCAGCAGCCTCGAAGCCTCAATCTCCTACGAGCAGTACTTC.